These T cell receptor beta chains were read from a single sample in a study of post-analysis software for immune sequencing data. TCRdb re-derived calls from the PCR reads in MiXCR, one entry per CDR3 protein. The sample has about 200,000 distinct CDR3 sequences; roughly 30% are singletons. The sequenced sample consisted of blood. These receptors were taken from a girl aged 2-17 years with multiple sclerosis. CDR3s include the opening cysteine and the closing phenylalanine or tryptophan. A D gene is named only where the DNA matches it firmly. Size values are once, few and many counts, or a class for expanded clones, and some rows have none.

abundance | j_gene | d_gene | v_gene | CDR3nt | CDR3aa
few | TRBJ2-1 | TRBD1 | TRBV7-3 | TGTGCCAGCAGCTTACAGGGACAGGGGGCTTATGAGCAGTTCTTC | CASSLQGQGAYEQFF
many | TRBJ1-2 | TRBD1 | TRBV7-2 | TGTGCCAGCAGCTACATAGGGGGACAGGGGTATGGCTACACCTTC | CASSYIGGQGYGYTF
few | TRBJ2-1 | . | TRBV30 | TGTACCTGGTCGTCCGGGGCCAACAATGAGCAGTTCTTC | CTWSSGANNEQFF
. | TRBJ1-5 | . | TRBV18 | TGTGCCAGCTCACCAAGTGGGACGAGGCCCAATCAGCCCCAGCATTTT | CASSPSGTRPNQPQHF
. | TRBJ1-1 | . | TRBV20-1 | TGCAGTGCTAGTAGGGGAAGGGATGGACCTGAAGCTTTCTTT | CSASRGRDGPEAFF
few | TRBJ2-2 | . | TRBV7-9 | TGTGCCAGCAGCTTACCCTCGACAGCAGACACCGGGGAGCTGTTTTTT | CASSLPSTADTGELFF
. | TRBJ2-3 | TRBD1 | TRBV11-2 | TGTGCCAGCAGCTTCCAGCCCGGGACAGGTGCAGATACGCAGTATTTT | CASSFQPGTGADTQYF
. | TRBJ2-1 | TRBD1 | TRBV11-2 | TGTGCCAGCAGCCATCTACAGGGGGCTTACAATGAGCAGTTCTTC | CASSHLQGAYNEQFF
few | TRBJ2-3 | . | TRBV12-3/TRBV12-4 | TGTGCCAGCAGTTTTTCCGGGGGCTCCTACACAGATACGCAGTATTTT | CASSFSGGSYTDTQYF
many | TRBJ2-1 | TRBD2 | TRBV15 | TGTGCCACCAGCAGAGAAGCTAGCGGCTACAATGAGCAGTTCTTC | CATSREASGYNEQFF
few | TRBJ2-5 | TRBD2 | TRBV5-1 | TGCGCCAGCAGCTCGGGACTAGCGGGGCGGAGTGAGCAGTACTTC | CASSSGLAGRSEQYF
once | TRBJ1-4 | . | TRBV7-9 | TGTGCCAGCAGCTCCGACAGGCGGGGCGAAAAACTGTTTTTT | CASSSDRRGEKLFF
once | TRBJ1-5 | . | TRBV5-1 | TGCGCCAGCAGGCCGACAGTCGCTAGCAATCAGCCCCAGCATTTT | CASRPTVASNQPQHF
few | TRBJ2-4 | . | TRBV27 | TGTGCCAGCAGTTTGGCGCGCAGGTCCGGAGACATTCAGTACTTC | CASSLARRSGDIQYF
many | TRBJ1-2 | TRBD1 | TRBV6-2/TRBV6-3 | TGTGCCAGCAGGGCGACAGGGTACTATGGCTACACCTTC | CASRATGYYGYTF
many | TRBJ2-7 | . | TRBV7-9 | TGTGCCAGCAGCTTGACAATTAACTACGAGCAGTACTTC | CASSLTINYEQYF
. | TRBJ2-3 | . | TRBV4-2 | TGTGCCAGCAGCCAAGAAGGGGCCAGGGTATCAGATACGCAGTATTTT | CASSQEGARVSDTQYF
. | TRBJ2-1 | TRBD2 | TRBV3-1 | TGTGCCAGCAGCCAACGTGTGCTAGCGGGAGGTGGGGGATGGGGTGAGCAGTTCTTC | CASSQRVLAGGGGWGEQFF
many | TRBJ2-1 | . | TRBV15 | TGTGCCACCAGCAAGGCCGGGCGGGATGAGCAGTTCTTC | CATSKAGRDEQFF
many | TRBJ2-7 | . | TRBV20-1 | TGCAGTGCTAGCACAGGGATTACCTACGAGCAGTACTTC | CSASTGITYEQYF
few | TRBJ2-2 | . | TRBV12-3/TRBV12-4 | TGTGCCAGCAGTGCCCCAGGGACCGGGGAGCTGTTTTTT | CASSAPGTGELFF
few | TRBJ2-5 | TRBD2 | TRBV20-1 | TGCAGTGCTAGACTAGCGGAGAAAGAGACCCAGTACTTC | CSARLAEKETQYF
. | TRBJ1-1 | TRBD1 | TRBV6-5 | TGTGCCAGCAGTTCAAGGACAGGCGAAATGAGCACTGAAGCTTTCTTT | CASSSRTGEMSTEAFF
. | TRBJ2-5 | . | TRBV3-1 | TGTGCCAGCAGCCAAGAAATTGGCAGGGCTGGAGAGACCCAGTACTTC | CASSQEIGRAGETQYF
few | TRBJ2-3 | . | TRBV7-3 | TGTACCAGCAGCTTTCAGGGGGGGGCAGATACGCAGTATTTT | CTSSFQGGADTQYF
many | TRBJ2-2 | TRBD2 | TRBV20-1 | TGCAGTGCTGCAACCGGGACTAGCGGGAGACTAGCCGGGGAGCTGTTTTTT | CSAATGTSGRLAGELFF
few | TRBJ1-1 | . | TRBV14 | TGTGCCAGCAGCCAAGATAAAGGGCTAGGCACTGAAGCTTTCTTT | CASSQDKGLGTEAFF
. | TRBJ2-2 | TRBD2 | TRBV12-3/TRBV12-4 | TGTGCCAGCAGTTTACTGCCTCGGGGGGGAGGCGGGGAGCTGTTTTTT | CASSLLPRGGGGELFF
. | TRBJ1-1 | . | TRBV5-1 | TGCGCCAGCAAATACGGCGATATGAACACTGAAGCTTTCTTT | CASKYGDMNTEAFF
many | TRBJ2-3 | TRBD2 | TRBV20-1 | TGCAGTGCTCCAAGAACCGGGGAGGGAGTTACGCAGTATTTT | CSAPRTGEGVTQYF
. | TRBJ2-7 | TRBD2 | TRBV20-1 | TGCAGTACTAGGACTAGATCCTACGAGCAGTACTTC | CSTRTRSYEQYF
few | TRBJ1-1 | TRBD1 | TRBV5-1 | TGCGCCAGCAGCTTGCCATCCGGGACAGGGGTTACTGAAGCTTTCTTT | CASSLPSGTGVTEAFF
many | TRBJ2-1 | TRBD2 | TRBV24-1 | TGTGCCACCAGTGAGGGTAGCGGGGGGGTTTACAATGAGCAGTTCTTC | CATSEGSGGVYNEQFF
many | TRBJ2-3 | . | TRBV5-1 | TGCGCCAGCCGACGGGACTCCACAGATACGCAGTATTTT | CASRRDSTDTQYF
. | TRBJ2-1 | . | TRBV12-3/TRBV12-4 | TGTGCCAGCACTTCGAAGAGGTATGAGCAGTTCTTC | CASTSKRYEQFF
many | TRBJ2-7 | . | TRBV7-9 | TGTGCCAGCAGCTTAGCGGCGACGGCCTACGAGCAGTACTTC | CASSLAATAYEQYF
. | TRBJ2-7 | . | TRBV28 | TGTGCCAGCAGCCCCCTTAGCGGAGGGGCCTACGAGCAGTACTTC | CASSPLSGGAYEQYF
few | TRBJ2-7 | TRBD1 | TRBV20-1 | TGCAGTGCTAGAGATAAGTCGGACAGGGGCCACGAGCAGTACTTC | CSARDKSDRGHEQYF
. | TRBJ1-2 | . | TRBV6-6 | TGTGCCAGCAGTTACGGGGAGACCATCTATGGCTACACCTTC | CASSYGETIYGYTF
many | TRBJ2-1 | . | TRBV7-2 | TGTGCCAGCAGCCCTAGTCACAATGAGCAGTTCTTC | CASSPSHNEQFF
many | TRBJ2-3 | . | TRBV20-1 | TGCAGTGCTAGGCTTGCGGGTACCACAGATACGCAGTATTTT | CSARLAGTTDTQYF
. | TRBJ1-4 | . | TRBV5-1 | TGCGCCAGCAGCTCGGGACGGATTGCAACTAATGAAAAACTGTTTTTT | CASSSGRIATNEKLFF
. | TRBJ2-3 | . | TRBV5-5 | TGTGCCAGCAGCTGGCCCGGCTCCACAGATACGCAGTATTTT | CASSWPGSTDTQYF
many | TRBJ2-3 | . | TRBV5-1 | TGTGCCAGCAGCCCGGGACTCGGCACAGATACGCAGTATTTT | CASSPGLGTDTQYF
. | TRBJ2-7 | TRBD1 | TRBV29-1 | TGCAGCGTCGCCTCGGACAGGGGGCGTGGGTACGAGCAGTACTTC | CSVASDRGRGYEQYF
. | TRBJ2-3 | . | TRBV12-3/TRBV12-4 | TGTGCCAGCAGCCCGAGGGCCCGAGATACGCAGTATTTT | CASSPRARDTQYF
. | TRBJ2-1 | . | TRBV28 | TGTGCCAGCTACCTACGGGACTCGACAGGGCGGAATGAGCAGTTCTTC | CASYLRDSTGRNEQFF
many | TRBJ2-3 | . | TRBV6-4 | TGTGCCAGCAGTCTGGGACACCTCAACACAGATACGCAGTATTTT | CASSLGHLNTDTQYF
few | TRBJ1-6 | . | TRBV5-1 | TGCGCCAGCACGGAGGGTAATTCACCCCTCCACTTT | CASTEGNSPLHF
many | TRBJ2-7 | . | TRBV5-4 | TGTGCCAGCACCATGACTGGAGGACCGTTTTACGAGCAGTACTTC | CASTMTGGPFYEQYF
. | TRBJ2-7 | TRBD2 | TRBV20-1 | TGCAGTGCCGCGCGGGGGTTGGGAGAGCAGTACTTC | CSAARGLGEQYF
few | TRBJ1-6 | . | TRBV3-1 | TGTGCCAGCAGCCAAGCGGGGCTGGGGAATTCACCCCTCCACTTT | CASSQAGLGNSPLHF
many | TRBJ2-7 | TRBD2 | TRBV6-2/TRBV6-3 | TGTGCCAGCAGTTACCCCTGGACTAGCGGGAGTTCTAAGTCCTACGAGCAGTACTTC | CASSYPWTSGSSKSYEQYF
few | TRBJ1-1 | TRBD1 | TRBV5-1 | TGCGCCAGCAGCGGGGACAGGGTTGCCCCTGAAGCTTTCTTT | CASSGDRVAPEAFF
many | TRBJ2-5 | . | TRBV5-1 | TGCGCCAGCAGCTTGAAGGGCCAAGAGACCCAGTACTTC | CASSLKGQETQYF